This TCR beta chain was profiled in a study of blood T cell repertoires in COVID-19. About the research overall: In each case, the material was cDNA or gDNA derived from T cells, B-cell-depleted T cells, or PBMCs.

Assay: immunoSEQ multiplex PCR; the TCRdb copy retains only in-frame clones and omits some. This sample yields roughly 300,000 clones, of which about 87% are seen a single time; approximately 5.3% belongs to the top ten. Trimming cost V 0 bases and J 0 bases, with 9 bases left between them. CDR3 length equals 16 residues. The germline gives CDR1 MNHNY, CDR2 SVGAGI (reference sequence). The chain employs TRBV6-6 and TRBJ1-3, with D unclear. Sequencing input: PBMCs or T cells enriched from blood (not recorded which). This clonotype originated in a woman aged 25-40 years who had recovered from COVID-19. The chain's CDR3 is CASSYSYGSSGNTIYF. In nucleotides, the CDR3 is TGTGCCAGCAGTTACTCGTACGGGAGCTCTGGAAACACCATATATTTT.